This record concerns one T cell receptor beta chain sequence. Antigen: not known. The data are from a study of CD8 T cells in ankylosing spondylitis. Study results and caveats: A TCR beta motif of roughly eight highly homologous variants seemed to mark ankylosing spondylitis blood.

One entry per CDR3 protein results from TCRdb running MiXCR on the 5' RACE reads. The sample has under 550,000 distinct CDR3 sequences; roughly 26% are singletons. V was pared by 6 bases and J by 0 bases, with 9 bases between. Germline V gene data show CDR1 as MNHNS and CDR2 as SASEGT. This CDR3 is built from 15 residues. V is TRBV6-1 and J is TRBJ2-6; the D gene is possibly TRBD1 (5 bases). This TCR was sampled from a male donor with ankylosing spondylitis. The sample consisted of blood, either unsorted or a sorted T cell fraction (not recorded which). This CDR3 reads CASRFQGSGANVLTF. The CDR3 DNA sequence: TGTGCCAGCAGATTCCAGGGCTCTGGGGCCAACGTCCTGACTTTC.